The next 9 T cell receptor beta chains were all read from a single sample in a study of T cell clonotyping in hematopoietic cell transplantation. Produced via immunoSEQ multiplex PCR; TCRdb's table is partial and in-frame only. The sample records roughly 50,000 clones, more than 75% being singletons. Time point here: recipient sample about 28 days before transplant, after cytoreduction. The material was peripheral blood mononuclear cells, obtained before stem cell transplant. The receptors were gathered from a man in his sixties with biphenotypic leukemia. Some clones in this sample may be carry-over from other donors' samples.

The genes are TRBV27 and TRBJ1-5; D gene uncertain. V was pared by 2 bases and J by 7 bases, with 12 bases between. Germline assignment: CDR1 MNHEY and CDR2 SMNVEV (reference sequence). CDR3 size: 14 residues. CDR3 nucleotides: TGTGCCAGCAGTTTAACGAGGGAACACCAGCCCCAGCATTTT. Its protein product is CASSLTREHQPQHF.

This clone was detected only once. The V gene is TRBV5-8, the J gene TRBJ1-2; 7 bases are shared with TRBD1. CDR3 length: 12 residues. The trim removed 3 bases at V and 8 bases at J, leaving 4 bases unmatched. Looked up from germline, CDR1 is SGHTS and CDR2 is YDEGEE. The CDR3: CASSYRGYGYTF. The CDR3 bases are TGTGCCAGCAGCTACAGGGGTTACGGCTACACCTTC.

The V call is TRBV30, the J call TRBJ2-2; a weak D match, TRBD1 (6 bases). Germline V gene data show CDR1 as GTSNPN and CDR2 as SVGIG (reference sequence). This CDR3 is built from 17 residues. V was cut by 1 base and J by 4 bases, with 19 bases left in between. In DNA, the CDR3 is TGTGCCTGGAGTGCTCCTCTGGGGGCGAAGGTCACCGGGGAGCTGTTTTTT. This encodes CAWSAPLGAKVTGELFF. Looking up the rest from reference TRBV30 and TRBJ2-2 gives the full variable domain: SQTIHQWPATLVQPVGSPLSLECTVEGTSNPNLYWYRQAAGRGLQLLFYSVGIGQISSEVPQNLSASRPQDRQFILSSKKLLLSDSGFYLCAWSAPLGAKVTGELFFGEGSRLTVL.

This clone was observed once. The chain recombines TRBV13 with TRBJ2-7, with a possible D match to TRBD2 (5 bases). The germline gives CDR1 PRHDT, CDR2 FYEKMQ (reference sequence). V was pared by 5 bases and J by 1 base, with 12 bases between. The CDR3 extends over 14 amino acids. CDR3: CASSEGDRSYEQYF. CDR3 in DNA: TGTGCCAGCAGCGAGGGAGACCGTTCCTACGAGCAGTACTTC.

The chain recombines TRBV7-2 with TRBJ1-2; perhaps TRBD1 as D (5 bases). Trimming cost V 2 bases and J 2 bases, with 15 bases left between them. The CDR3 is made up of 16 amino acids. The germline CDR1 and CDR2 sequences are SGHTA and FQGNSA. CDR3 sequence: CASSLQSRATNYGYTF. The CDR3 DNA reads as TGTGCCAGCAGCTTACAGAGCAGGGCTACAAACTATGGCTACACCTTC.

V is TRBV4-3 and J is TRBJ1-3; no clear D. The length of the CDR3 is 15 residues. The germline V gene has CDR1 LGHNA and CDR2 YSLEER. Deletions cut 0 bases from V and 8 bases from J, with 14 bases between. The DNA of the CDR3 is TGCGCCAGCAGCCAAGATCTGGGTCCAGGCGACACCATATATTTT. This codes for CASSQDLGPGDTIYF.

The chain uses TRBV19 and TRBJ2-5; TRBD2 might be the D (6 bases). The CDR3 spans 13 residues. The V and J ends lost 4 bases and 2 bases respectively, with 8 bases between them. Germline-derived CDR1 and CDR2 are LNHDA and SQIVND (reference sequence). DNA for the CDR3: TGTGCCAGTAGTACTAGCGTACAAGAGACCCAGTACTTC. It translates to CASSTSVQETQYF.

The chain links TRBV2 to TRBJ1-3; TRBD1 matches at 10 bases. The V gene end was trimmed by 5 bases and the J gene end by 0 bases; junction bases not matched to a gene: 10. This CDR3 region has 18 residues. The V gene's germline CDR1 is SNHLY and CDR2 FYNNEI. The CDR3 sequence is CASSRDRGIDRSGNTIYF. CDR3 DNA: TGTGCCAGCAGTCGGGACAGGGGTATAGACCGCTCTGGAAACACCATATATTTT.

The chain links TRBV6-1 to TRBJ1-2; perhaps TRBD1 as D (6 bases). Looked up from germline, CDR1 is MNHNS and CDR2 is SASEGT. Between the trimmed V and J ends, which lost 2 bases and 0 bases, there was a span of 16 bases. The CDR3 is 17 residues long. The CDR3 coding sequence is TGTGCCAGCAGTGAATCAGGACAGCCAGAATCTAACTATGGCTACACCTTC. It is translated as CASSESGQPESNYGYTF.